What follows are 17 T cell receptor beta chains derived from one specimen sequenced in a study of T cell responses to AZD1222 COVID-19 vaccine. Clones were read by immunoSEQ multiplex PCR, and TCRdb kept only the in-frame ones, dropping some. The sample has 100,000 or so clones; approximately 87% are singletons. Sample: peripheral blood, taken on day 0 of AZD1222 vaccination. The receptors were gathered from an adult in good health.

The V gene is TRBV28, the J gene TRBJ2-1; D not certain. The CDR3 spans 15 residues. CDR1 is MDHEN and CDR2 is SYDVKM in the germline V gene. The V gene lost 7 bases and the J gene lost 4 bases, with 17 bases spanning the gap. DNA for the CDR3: TGTGCCAGCAACCTTTTAGGGCCAAGGTACAATGAGCAGTTCTTC. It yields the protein CASNLLGPRYNEQFF.

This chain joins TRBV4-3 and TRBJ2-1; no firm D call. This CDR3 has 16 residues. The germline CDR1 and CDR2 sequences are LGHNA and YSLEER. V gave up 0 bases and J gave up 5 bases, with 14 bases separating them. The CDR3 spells CASSQDRPGPNNEQFF. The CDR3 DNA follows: TGCGCCAGCAGCCAAGATAGGCCAGGTCCGAACAATGAGCAGTTCTTC.

CDR3: CASSQGTGVETQYF. CDR3 in DNA: TGTGCCAGCAGCCAAGGGACGGGGGTGGAGACCCAGTACTTC. This chain uses TRBV4-2 with TRBJ2-5, with D perhaps matching TRBD2 (6 bases). CDR1 is LGHNA, CDR2 YNFKEQ, per germline. CDR3 length: 14 amino acids. The ends were cut back, 1 base at V and 5 bases at J, with 11 bases in the middle.

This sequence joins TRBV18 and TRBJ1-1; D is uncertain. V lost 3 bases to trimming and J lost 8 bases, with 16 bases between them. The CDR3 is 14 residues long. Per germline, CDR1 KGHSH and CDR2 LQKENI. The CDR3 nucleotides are TGTGCCAGCTCACCGACCCCGAGGGATGGAGAAGCTTTCTTT. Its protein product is CASSPTPRDGEAFF.

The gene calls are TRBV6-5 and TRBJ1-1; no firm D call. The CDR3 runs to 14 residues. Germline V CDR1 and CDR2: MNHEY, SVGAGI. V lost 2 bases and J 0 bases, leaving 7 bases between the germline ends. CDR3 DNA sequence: TGTGCCAGCAGTTACCAGGTAATGAACACTGAAGCTTTCTTT. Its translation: CASSYQVMNTEAFF.

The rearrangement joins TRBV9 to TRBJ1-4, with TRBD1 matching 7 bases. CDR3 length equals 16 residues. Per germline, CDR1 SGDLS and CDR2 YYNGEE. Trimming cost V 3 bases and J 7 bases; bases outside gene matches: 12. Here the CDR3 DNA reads TGTGCCAGCAGCGACAGGGGCGGCCAGGGAAGTGAAAAACTGTTTTTT. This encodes CASSDRGGQGSEKLFF.

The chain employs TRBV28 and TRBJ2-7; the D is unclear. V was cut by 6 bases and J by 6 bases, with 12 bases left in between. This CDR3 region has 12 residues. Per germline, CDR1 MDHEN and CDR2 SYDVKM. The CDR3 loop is CASSQREIEQYF. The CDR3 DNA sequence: TGTGCCAGCAGCCAAAGGGAAATCGAGCAGTACTTC.

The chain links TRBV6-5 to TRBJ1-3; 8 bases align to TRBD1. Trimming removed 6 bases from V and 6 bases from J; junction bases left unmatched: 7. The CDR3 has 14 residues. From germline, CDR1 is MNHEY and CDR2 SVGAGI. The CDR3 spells CASRMDRVVNTIYF. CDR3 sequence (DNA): TGTGCCAGCAGAATGGACAGGGTTGTAAACACCATATATTTT.

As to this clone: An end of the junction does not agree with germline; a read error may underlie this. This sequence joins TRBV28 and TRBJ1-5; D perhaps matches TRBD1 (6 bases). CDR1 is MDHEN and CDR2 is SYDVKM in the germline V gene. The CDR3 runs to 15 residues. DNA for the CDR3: TGTGCCAGCAGTAGTGGGGGCTTTGCCGATCATCCCCAGCATTTT. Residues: CASSSGGFADHPQHF.

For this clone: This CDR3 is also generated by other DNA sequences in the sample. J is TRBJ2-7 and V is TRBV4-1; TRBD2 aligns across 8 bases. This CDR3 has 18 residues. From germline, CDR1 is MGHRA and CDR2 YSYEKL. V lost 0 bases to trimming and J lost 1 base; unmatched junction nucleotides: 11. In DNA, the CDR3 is TGCGCCAGCAGCCAAGATATATCCAGGGCTAGCGGGTCCTACGAGCAGTACTTC. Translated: CASSQDISRASGSYEQYF.

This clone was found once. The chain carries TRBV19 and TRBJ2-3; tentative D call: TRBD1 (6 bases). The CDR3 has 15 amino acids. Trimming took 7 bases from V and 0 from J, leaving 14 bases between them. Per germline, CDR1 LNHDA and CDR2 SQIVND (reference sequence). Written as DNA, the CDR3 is TGTGCCAGTACTAGGGGAACAGGGAGCACAGATACGCAGTATTTT. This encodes CASTRGTGSTDTQYF. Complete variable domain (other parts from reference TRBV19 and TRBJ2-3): DGGITQSPKYLFRKEGQNVTLSCEQNLNHDAMYWYRQDPGQGLRLIYYSQIVNDFQKGDIAEGYSVSREKKESFPLTVTSAQKNPTAFYLCASTRGTGSTDTQYFGPGTRLTVL.

CDR3 in DNA: TGTGCCAGCTCACCCAAAAGGGGAAGGGCCGAGCAGTACTTC. It yields the protein CASSPKRGRAEQYF. The chain is built from TRBV18 and TRBJ2-7, with a weak D call TRBD1 (5 bases). V was trimmed by 3 bases and J by 6 bases, leaving 15 bases between them. The germline gives CDR1 KGHSH, CDR2 LQKENI. The CDR3 runs 14 residues.

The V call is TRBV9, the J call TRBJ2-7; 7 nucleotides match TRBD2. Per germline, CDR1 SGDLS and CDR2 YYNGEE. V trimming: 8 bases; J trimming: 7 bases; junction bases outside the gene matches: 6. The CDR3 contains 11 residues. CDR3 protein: CASSSGQEQYF. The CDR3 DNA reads TGTGCCAGTTCTAGCGGCCAGGAGCAGTACTTC.

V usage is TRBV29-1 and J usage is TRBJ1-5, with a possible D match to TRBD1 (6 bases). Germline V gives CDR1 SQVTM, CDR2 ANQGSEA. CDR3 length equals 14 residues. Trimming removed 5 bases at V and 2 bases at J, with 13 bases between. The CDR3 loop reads CSVTQGIGNQPQHF. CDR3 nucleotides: TGCAGCGTTACCCAGGGGATCGGCAATCAGCCCCAGCATTTT.

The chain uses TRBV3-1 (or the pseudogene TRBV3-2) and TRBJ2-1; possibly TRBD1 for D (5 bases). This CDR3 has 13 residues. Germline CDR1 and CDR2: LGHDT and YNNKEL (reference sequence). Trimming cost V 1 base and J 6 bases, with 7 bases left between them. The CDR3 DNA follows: TGTGCCAGCAGCCAAGGGGGCGGCAATGAGCAGTTCTTC. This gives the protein CASSQGGGNEQFF.

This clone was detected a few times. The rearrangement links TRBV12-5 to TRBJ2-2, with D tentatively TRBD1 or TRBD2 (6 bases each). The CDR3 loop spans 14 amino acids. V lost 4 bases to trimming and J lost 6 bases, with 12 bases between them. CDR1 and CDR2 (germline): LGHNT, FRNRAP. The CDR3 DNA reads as TGTGCTAGTGGTTGGTCGGGGGCGGCCGGGGAGCTGTTTTTT. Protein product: CASGWSGAAGELFF. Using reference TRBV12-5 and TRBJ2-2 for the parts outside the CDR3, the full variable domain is DARVTQTPRHKVTEMGQEVTMRCQPILGHNTVFWYRQTMMQGLELLAYFRNRAPLDDSGMPKDRFSAEMPDATLATLKIQPSEPRDSAVYFCASGWSGAAGELFFGEGSRLTVL.

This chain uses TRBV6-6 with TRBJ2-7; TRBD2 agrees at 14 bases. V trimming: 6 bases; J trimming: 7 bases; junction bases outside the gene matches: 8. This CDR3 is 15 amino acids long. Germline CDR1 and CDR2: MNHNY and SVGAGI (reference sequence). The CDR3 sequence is CASSQTSGRAQEQYF. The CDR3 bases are TGTGCCAGCAGCCAGACTAGCGGGAGGGCCCAAGAGCAGTACTTC.